A selection of T cell receptor beta chains follows, all from one sample in a study of cytomegalovirus exposure and HLA in healthy donors. Some clones are missing from TCRdb's copy, which holds only in-frame ones; the method was immunoSEQ multiplex PCR. The data show 150,000 to 170,000 clones, roughly 90% seen once. Material for sequencing was PBMCs. The source is a man aged 18 to 30 in good health and CMV-seropositive. Each CDR3 is given with its conserved first and last residue. Each record gives: clone size, J gene, V gene, D gene, CDR3 DNA, CDR3 protein. A D gene is named only where the DNA matches it firmly. A row's size may be missing; if present it is once, few, many or a size class.

.	TRBJ1-1	TRBV29-1	.	TGCAGCGTTGATATCCCAGCCGGGGGTGAAGCTTTCTTT	CSVDIPAGGEAFF
.	TRBJ2-7	TRBV29-1	TRBD2	TGCAGCGTTAGACTAGCGGGAGCCGCCTACGAGCAGTACTTC	CSVRLAGAAYEQYF
.	TRBJ2-2	TRBV18	TRBD1	TGTGCCAGCTCATCGGACAGGGTGAGGGAGCTGTTTTTT	CASSSDRVRELFF
.	TRBJ2-1	TRBV2	.	TGTGCCAGCGGCGATAAAGGGGTTGGTGAGCAGTTCTTC	CASGDKGVGEQFF
.	TRBJ1-2	TRBV19	TRBD1	TGTGCCAGTAGTACCGGACAGGGCACTAACTATGGCTACACCTTC	CASSTGQGTNYGYTF
once	TRBJ1-2	TRBV9	.	TGTGCCAGCAGCGTAGGGGACACCTATGGCTACACCTTC	CASSVGDTYGYTF
.	TRBJ2-7	TRBV4-2	TRBD1	TGTGCCAGCAGCCGCACGCTACAGGGGGCCCACGAGCAGTACTTC	CASSRTLQGAHEQYF
.	TRBJ2-7	TRBV28	TRBD1	TGTGCCAGCAGTCAGGGACAGGGGCCGCCCGGCTACGAGCAGTACTTC	CASSQGQGPPGYEQYF
.	TRBJ1-2	TRBV6-1	.	TGTGCCAGCATAAAGATTGGAGGATCCTATGGCTACACCTTC	CASIKIGGSYGYTF
.	TRBJ1-1	TRBV7-2	.	TGTGCCAGCAATCTATCCCCGGGAGGGACTGAAGCTTTCTTT	CASNLSPGGTEAFF
.	TRBJ2-7	TRBV5-1	.	TGCGCCAGCAGCTTGGGGCTAGCGTTATCCTACGAGCAGTACTTC	CASSLGLALSYEQYF
.	TRBJ1-2	TRBV2	.	TGTGCCAGCAGTGATCGGGAGTCTGGCTACACCTTC	CASSDRESGYTF
.	TRBJ1-5	TRBV28	.	TGTGCCAGCAGGACGGGTATGGGGGGACAGCCCCAGCATTTT	CASRTGMGGQPQHF
.	TRBJ2-1	TRBV5-4	TRBD2	TGTGCCAGCAGCTTGGGGCTAGCGGGAGGTGGGGGAAATGAGCAGTTCTTC	CASSLGLAGGGGNEQFF
.	TRBJ2-7	TRBV5-1	.	TGCGCCAGCAGTGCCAGTCCCTACGAGCAGTACTTC	CASSASPYEQYF
once	TRBJ1-5	TRBV28	.	TGTGCCAGCAGTTTAGGCAAGATTAGCAATCAGCCCCAGCATTTT	CASSLGKISNQPQHF